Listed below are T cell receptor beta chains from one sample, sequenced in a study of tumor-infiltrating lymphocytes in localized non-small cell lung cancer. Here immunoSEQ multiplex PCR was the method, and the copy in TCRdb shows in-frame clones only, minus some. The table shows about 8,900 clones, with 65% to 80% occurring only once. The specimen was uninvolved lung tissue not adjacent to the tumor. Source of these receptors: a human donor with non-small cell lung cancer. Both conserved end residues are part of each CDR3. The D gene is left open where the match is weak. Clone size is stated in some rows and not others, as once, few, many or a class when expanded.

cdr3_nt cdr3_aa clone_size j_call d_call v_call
TGCGCCAGCAGCTTCCGGGTTCCTGGTGGCTACACCTTC CASSFRVPGGYTF . TRBJ1-2 . TRBV5-1
TGCGCCAGCAGCCAGAGTCGGGGATTTGACAACGAGCAGTACTTC CASSQSRGFDNEQYF . TRBJ2-7 . TRBV4-3
TGTGCCAGCGAGTCCGTCAATGAGCAGTTCTTC CASESVNEQFF . TRBJ2-1 . TRBV6-6
TGTGCCAGTAGTACTGACTGGCCTACCGAAAAACTGTTTTTT CASSTDWPTEKLFF . TRBJ1-4 . TRBV19
TGCGCCAGCAGCTTGTCGGCTACGGTTGCGTTGGGGGAGACCCAGTACTTC CASSLSATVALGETQYF . TRBJ2-5 . TRBV5-1
TGCGCCAGCAGCCCCCGGGGGGAGCGACGAGATACGCAGTATTTT CASSPRGERRDTQYF . TRBJ2-3 TRBD2 TRBV4-1
TGTGCCAGCAGCTTATCCGGACAGGGATATGGCTACACCTTC CASSLSGQGYGYTF . TRBJ1-2 TRBD1 TRBV7-3
TGTGCCAGCAGCCAACGCCTGCCAGACAGAACCACCTACAATGAGCAGTTCTTC CASSQRLPDRTTYNEQFF few TRBJ2-1 . TRBV4-2
TGTGCCAGTAGCCAAACTAGCGGGAGCTTGAATGAGCAGTTCTTC CASSQTSGSLNEQFF . TRBJ2-1 TRBD2 TRBV19
TGTGCCTGGAGTCTGGGCTATGGCTACACCTTC CAWSLGYGYTF . TRBJ1-2 . TRBV30
TGTGCTAGCAGCTGGCCCGCCGGGGAGCTGTTTTTT CASSWPAGELFF . TRBJ2-2 . TRBV5-6
TGTGCCTGGGAGCAGGGAACGAACACTGAAGCTTTCTTT CAWEQGTNTEAFF . TRBJ1-1 . TRBV30
TGTGCCAGCAGTTTTGCTCTCTCTCACAATGAGCAGTTCTTC CASSFALSHNEQFF few TRBJ2-1 . TRBV27
TGTGCCAGCAGCCTCGGGACATCAGCTTTCTTT CASSLGTSAFF . TRBJ1-1 . TRBV6-6
TGTGCCATCAAGGGCAACTTGAACACTGAAGCTTTCTTT CAIKGNLNTEAFF . TRBJ1-1 . TRBV10-3
TGTGCCAGCAGCCGCCGGGACAGGGACGAGCAGTACTTC CASSRRDRDEQYF . TRBJ2-7 TRBD1 TRBV7-2
TGTGCCAGCAAACAAGATAGCAATCAGCCCCAGCATTTT CASKQDSNQPQHF . TRBJ1-5 . TRBV28
TGTGCCAGCAGCCTCATGAGACAGGGGGCTTATGGCTACACCTTC CASSLMRQGAYGYTF . TRBJ1-2 TRBD1 TRBV7-6
TGTGCCAGCAGCTATGGGACAGTGAACACTGAAGCTTTCTTT CASSYGTVNTEAFF . TRBJ1-1 TRBD1 TRBV7-6
TGTGCCAGCAAGGAAGGGAACTACGAGCAGTACTTC CASKEGNYEQYF . TRBJ2-7 . TRBV28
TGTGCCAGCGGGGTCGGGCCAGCCTATGGCTACACCTTC CASGVGPAYGYTF . TRBJ1-2 . TRBV27
TGTGCCTGGAGTATTGGGACAGGGACAGGCACAGAAACGCAGTATTTT CAWSIGTGTGTETQYF few TRBJ2-3 TRBD1 TRBV30
TGCGCCAGCAGCTCACTAGGAGGCACAGATACGCAGTATTTT CASSSLGGTDTQYF . TRBJ2-3 . TRBV5-1
TGTGCCAGCCAAGGACAGGGATCGATAAAGACCCAGTACTTC CASQGQGSIKTQYF . TRBJ2-5 TRBD1 TRBV2
TGTGCCAGCAGCCCGGGACAGGTTGGCACTGAAGCTTTCTTT CASSPGQVGTEAFF few TRBJ1-1 . TRBV21-1
TGTGCCAGCAGCCAACTCCGGCAGGGGGCTCGTGGCTACACCTTC CASSQLRQGARGYTF medium-sized TRBJ1-2 TRBD1 TRBV4-2
TGTGCCAGCAGTTTGGGGGGCCTGGGGCAGGCCAACACCTTC CASSLGGLGQANTF . TRBJ1-2 . TRBV28
TGTGCCAGCAGTGATCTACTAGCGGAGCCCTCCTACGAGCAGTACTTC CASSDLLAEPSYEQYF . TRBJ2-7 TRBD2 TRBV6-1
TGTGCCAGCAGTCAGACAGCCCTCTATGGCTACACCTTC CASSQTALYGYTF medium-sized TRBJ1-2 . TRBV25-1
TGTGCCAGCAGGGGGCGGGTCTACGAGCAGTACTTC CASRGRVYEQYF . TRBJ2-7 . TRBV28
TGTGCCAGCAGCGTAGCTGGGCTCCAGAACACCGGGGAGCTGTTTTTT CASSVAGLQNTGELFF . TRBJ2-2 . TRBV9
TGTGCCAGCAGCCAGAGAGGGGATCAGCCCCAGCATTTT CASSQRGDQPQHF . TRBJ1-5 . TRBV27
TGTGCCACCAGCAGAGTTGGGGGGGAGACCCAGTACTTC CATSRVGGETQYF large TRBJ2-5 . TRBV15
TGTGCCAGCAGCTTGATAAGGACGGGCCCAATTCAGCCCCAGCATTTT CASSLIRTGPIQPQHF . TRBJ1-5 . TRBV5-8
TGTGCCAGCAGTGTATCCGGGTTTTCCTACGAGCAGTACTTC CASSVSGFSYEQYF . TRBJ2-7 . TRBV25-1
TGCGCCAGCAAAGGGGCGTCTAAGGAAAAACTGTTTTTT CASKGASKEKLFF . TRBJ1-4 . TRBV5-1
TGTGCCAGTACCTTCGGCGGGGAGCGACGGGGCACTGAAGCTTTCTTT CASTFGGERRGTEAFF once TRBJ1-1 . TRBV19
TGCGCCAGCAGCCTTTCCTACCGCTTGGGGAATGAGCAGTTCTTC CASSLSYRLGNEQFF . TRBJ2-1 . TRBV4-3
TGTGCCAGCAGTTACTCCGCGGTCGAGCAGTACTTC CASSYSAVEQYF few TRBJ2-7 . TRBV6-6
TGTGCCAGCAGCGTAGCTGCCCCCCTAGCGGGAGGAGCGGGTGAGCAGTTCTTC CASSVAAPLAGGAGEQFF medium-sized TRBJ2-1 TRBD2 TRBV9
TGCAGCGCTAAACAGGGGCCCTACGAGCAGTACTTC CSAKQGPYEQYF . TRBJ2-7 TRBD1 TRBV29-1
TGCGCCAGCAGCTTGGGGACTAGCGGGGAGACCCAGTACTTC CASSLGTSGETQYF few TRBJ2-5 TRBD2 TRBV5-1
TGTGCCAGCAGCTTAAGGGCCCTCTACAGGGAGGGTAACTATGGCTACACCTTC CASSLRALYREGNYGYTF . TRBJ1-2 . TRBV7-2
TGCAGCGTTGTGCAGCCGAATCAGCCCCAGCATTTT CSVVQPNQPQHF . TRBJ1-5 . TRBV29-1
TGTGCCAGCAGTTTAGAGGGGGGAAAAGCTTTCTTT CASSLEGGKAFF . TRBJ1-1 . TRBV27
TGTGCCATCAGTGAGAGGGGCAGCAGTAACTATGGCTACACCTTC CAISERGSSNYGYTF . TRBJ1-2 . TRBV10-3
TGTGCCAGCAGTTTCTCTGGGGCCAACGTCCTGACTTTC CASSFSGANVLTF . TRBJ2-6 . TRBV28
TGTGCCAGCAGACTCAAACTAGGAGGCTACGAGCAGTACTTC CASRLKLGGYEQYF . TRBJ2-7 . TRBV6-5
TGTGCCAGCAGCTTAATTAGCGGAAGAACCTACGAGCAGTACTTC CASSLISGRTYEQYF few TRBJ2-7 . TRBV7-9
TGCGCCAGCAGCCAAGATGGGACAGGGCCTGAAGCTTTCTTT CASSQDGTGPEAFF . TRBJ1-1 TRBD1 TRBV4-3
TGTGCCAGCAGCGTAGGCGAAGGTGGGTACAATGAGCAGTTCTTC CASSVGEGGYNEQFF . TRBJ2-1 . TRBV9
TGTGCCAGCAGCGACAGGGCAGGGGAAAAACTGTTTTTT CASSDRAGEKLFF . TRBJ1-4 TRBD1 TRBV6-5
TGTGCCAGCGACATGCGCCATGAAAAACTGTTTTTT CASDMRHEKLFF . TRBJ1-4 . TRBV2
TGTGCCAGCAGCTTGGAAACAGATACGCAGTATTTT CASSLETDTQYF . TRBJ2-3 . TRBV5-4
TGCAGTGCTAGGGTACCCGGCTACACCTTC CSARVPGYTF . TRBJ1-2 . TRBV20-1
TGCAGCGTTGAAGAGAAGGACTACGAGCAGTACTTC CSVEEKDYEQYF . TRBJ2-7 . TRBV29-1
TGCAGCGTTGTGGGGGCAGATACGCAGTATTTT CSVVGADTQYF . TRBJ2-3 . TRBV29-1
TGTGCCTGGAGTCCGGGACAGGGGGAAGTAGATACGCAGTATTTT CAWSPGQGEVDTQYF . TRBJ2-3 TRBD1 TRBV30